These 2 T cell receptor beta chains were all obtained from the same sample, sequenced in a study of blood T cell repertoires in COVID-19. Assay: immunoSEQ multiplex PCR; the TCRdb copy retains only in-frame clones and omits some. This table has fewer than 250,000 clones, roughly 87% appearing once. What was sequenced was PBMCs or T cells enriched from blood (not recorded which). The receptors come from a woman aged 25 to 45 with acute COVID-19.

The DNA for the CDR3 is TGTGCCACCAGTGATTTATCCGGTCAGCCCCAGCATTTT. It encodes CATSDLSGQPQHF. The V gene is TRBV24-1, the J gene TRBJ1-5; D gene ambiguous. The CDR3 contains 13 residues. The germline CDR1 and CDR2 sequences are KGHDR and SFDVKD. V lost 1 base to trimming and J lost 6 bases, with 6 bases between them.

This rearrangement joins TRBV3-1 (or the pseudogene TRBV3-2) to TRBJ2-5; TRBD2 matches at 9 bases. V lost 3 bases to trimming and J lost 5 bases; unmatched junction nucleotides: 4. CDR1 is LGHDT and CDR2 is YNNKEL in the germline V gene (reference sequence). The CDR3 is 14 residues long. The CDR3 sequence: CASSQRGGEETQYF. In DNA form, the CDR3 reads TGTGCCAGCAGCCAGCGGGGGGGCGAGGAGACCCAGTACTTC.